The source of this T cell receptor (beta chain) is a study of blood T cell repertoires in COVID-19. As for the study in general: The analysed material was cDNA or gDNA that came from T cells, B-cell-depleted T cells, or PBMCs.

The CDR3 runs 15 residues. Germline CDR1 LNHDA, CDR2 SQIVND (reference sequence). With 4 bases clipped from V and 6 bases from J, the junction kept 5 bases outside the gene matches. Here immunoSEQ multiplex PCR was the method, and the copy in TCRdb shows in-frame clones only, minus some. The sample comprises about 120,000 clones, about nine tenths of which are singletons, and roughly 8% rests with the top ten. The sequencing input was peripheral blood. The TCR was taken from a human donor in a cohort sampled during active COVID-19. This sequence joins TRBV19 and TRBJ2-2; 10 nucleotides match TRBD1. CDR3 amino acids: CASSTRQGASGELFF. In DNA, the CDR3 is TGTGCCAGTAGTACCCGACAGGGGGCCTCCGGGGAGCTGTTTTTT.